The rows below give T cell receptor beta chains drawn from one sample of a study of blood T cell repertoires in COVID-19. Profiled with immunoSEQ multiplex PCR; TCRdb holds only in-frame clones, not every one. This sample has approximately 40,000 clones, with around nine tenths found just once. Sequencing used peripheral blood. Source of these receptors: a man between 35 and 55 years old with COVID-19, enrolled during active disease. Both conserved end residues are part of each CDR3.

J gene: TRBJ1-1; V gene: TRBV3-1/TRBV3-2; CDR3 protein: CASSLHPGDPQINMNTEAFF
J gene: TRBJ2-7; V gene: TRBV11-3; CDR3 protein: CASTLTIGEQYF
J gene: TRBJ1-1; V gene: TRBV10-1; CDR3 protein: CASSPGQTNTEAFF
J gene: TRBJ1-6; V gene: TRBV5-1; CDR3 protein: CASSLGTGGSPLHF
J gene: TRBJ2-5; V gene: TRBV4-1; CDR3 protein: CASSQDHLGGTETQYF
J gene: TRBJ1-4; V gene: TRBV7-2; CDR3 protein: CASSQGTSNEKLFF
J gene: TRBJ1-2; V gene: TRBV3-1/TRBV3-2; CDR3 protein: CASSQIGDGYTF
J gene: TRBJ2-5; V gene: TRBV11-2; CDR3 protein: CASNPGLAGLETQYF
J gene: TRBJ2-7; V gene: TRBV7-2; CDR3 protein: CASSSPTGSGEQYF
J gene: TRBJ2-3; V gene: TRBV6-5; CDR3 protein: CASSYSRGDTQYF
J gene: TRBJ2-4; V gene: TRBV21-1; CDR3 protein: CASSKVKAGRSKNIQYF
J gene: TRBJ1-1; V gene: TRBV7-9; CDR3 protein: CASSTNTGAFF
J gene: TRBJ1-6; V gene: TRBV6-2/TRBV6-3; CDR3 protein: CASSYKGLYNSPLHF
J gene: TRBJ1-5; V gene: TRBV6-5; CDR3 protein: CASSYNRGFSQPQHF
J gene: TRBJ2-7; V gene: TRBV9; CDR3 protein: CASSLGPGLAGEQYF
J gene: TRBJ2-7; V gene: TRBV6-5; CDR3 protein: CASSTDRLPSYEQYF
J gene: TRBJ2-2; V gene: TRBV9; CDR3 protein: CASSVRTRGTGELFF